This passage covers 9 T cell receptor beta chains from one sample sequenced in a study of CD8+CD57+ T cells in acquired aplastic anemia. TCR beta VDJ and CDR3 were profiled, and genomic DNA was the template. TCRdb itself ran the reads through MiXCR, one entry per CDR3 protein. The table records 130,000 or so distinct CDR3 sequences, 45% to 60% of them present only once. Sequencing involved patients with CD8+CD57+ cell expansion previously shown by flow cytometry. Material: sorted CD4+, CD8+, or CD8+CD57+ T cells (not recorded which) from PBMCs. The source of these receptors is a human donor with aplastic anemia.

Written as DNA, the CDR3 is TGTGCCACCAGCCCGGGACAGGGCTACAATGAGCAGTTCTTC. Its translation: CATSPGQGYNEQFF. The rearrangement joins TRBV15 to TRBJ2-1, with 9 nucleotides matching TRBD1. The CDR3 loop spans 14 amino acids. Germline V gives CDR1 LNHNV, CDR2 YYDKDF (reference sequence). V trimming: 5 bases; J trimming: 3 bases; junction bases outside the gene matches: 2.

This clonotype was seen at least ten times. The chain links TRBV11-2 to TRBJ2-7; 8 positions agree with TRBD2. V gave up 5 bases and J gave up 6 bases; unmatched junction bases: 15. Germline V gives CDR1 SGHAT, CDR2 FQNNGV. CDR3 length: 16 residues. Here the CDR3 reads CASSLWSGGARGEQYF. The CDR3 DNA sequence: TGTGCCAGCAGCCTATGGTCGGGGGGGGCCCGGGGCGAGCAGTACTTC.

This chain links TRBV29-1 with TRBJ2-1; no reliable D call. Germline loops: CDR1 SQVTM, CDR2 ANQGSEA. The V gene lost 2 bases and the J gene lost 7 bases, with 9 bases spanning the gap. The CDR3 covers 12 residues. The CDR3: CSVELLGNEQFF. Here the CDR3 DNA reads TGCAGCGTTGAACTGTTGGGAAATGAGCAGTTCTTC.

The chain is built from TRBV10-1 and TRBJ1-1; 7 bases line up with TRBD1. Unmatched junction bases numbered 10, after V lost 2 bases and J lost 4 bases. This CDR3 comprises 16 residues. The V gene's germline CDR1 is WNHNN and CDR2 SYGVQD (reference sequence). Here the CDR3 DNA reads TGCGCCAGCAGTGAGGTGGCAGGGGGACGTGGCACTGAAGCTTTCTTT. Its protein product is CASSEVAGGRGTEAFF.

This clonotype has a count of ten or more. The CDR3 sequence is CASSLDQGRPNYGYTF. CDR3 coding DNA: TGTGCCAGCAGCTTAGATCAGGGCAGGCCTAACTATGGCTACACCTTC. V usage is TRBV11-2 and J usage is TRBJ1-2; tentatively, D is TRBD1 (5 bases). The V and J ends lost 0 bases and 0 bases respectively, with 11 bases between them. Germline V CDR1 and CDR2: SGHAT, FQNNGV. This CDR3 is 16 amino acids long.

Concerning this clonotype itself: A read error may produce the germline difference seen at one junction end. The V call is TRBV4-3, the J call TRBJ2-7; D is ambiguous. Germline lookup yields CDR1 LGHNA and CDR2 YSLEER. This CDR3 has 15 residues. The CDR3 DNA follows: TGCGCCGGCAGCCAAGACCTCGACCCTCCGGGCGAGCAGTACTTC. This sequence encodes CAGSQDLDPPGEQYF.

This rearrangement joins TRBV7-3 to TRBJ2-6; D not resolved. This CDR3 has 17 residues. The germline gives CDR1 SGHTA, CDR2 FQGTGA. V lost 3 bases and J lost 0, with 12 bases in between. CDR3 sequence (DNA): TGTGCCAGCAGCTTTGGTCAGGATAGCTCTGGGGCCAACGTCCTGACTTTC. It yields the protein CASSFGQDSSGANVLTF.

This sequence joins TRBV7-2 and TRBJ2-5, with D perhaps matching TRBD2 (5 bases). The V gene's germline CDR1 is SGHTA and CDR2 FQGNSA. V was clipped by 5 bases and J by 2 bases, with 9 bases between them. The CDR3 is made up of 13 amino acids. Written as DNA, the CDR3 is TGTGCCAGCAGCACTAGTTATCAAGAGACCCAGTACTTC. It codes for CASSTSYQETQYF.

V usage is TRBV4-3 and J usage is TRBJ2-7, with D maybe TRBD2 (6 bases). Germline V CDR1 and CDR2: LGHNA, YSLEER. CDR3 length: 14 amino acids. The V end was cut by 0 bases, the J end by 5 bases, with 11 bases between. The CDR3 nucleotides read TGCGCCAGCAGCCAAGAGGCGGGGACGGACGAGCAGTACTTC. This encodes CASSQEAGTDEQYF.